This passage covers 32 T cell receptor beta chains from one sample sequenced in a study of shared clonotypes between healthy human individuals. TCRdb's copy holds only in-frame clones and misses some; the assay was immunoSEQ multiplex PCR. Among millions of clones listed, about 95% were seen once. Naive CD8 cells lacked CD45RO, underwent positive selection for CCR7 and left out terminally differentiated effector memory CD45RA+ cells. The sample consisted of naive CD8+ T cells sorted from blood. All receptors come from a man aged 18-30 years in good health.

The rearrangement joins TRBV2 to TRBJ2-5; the D gene could be TRBD1 or TRBD2 (5 bases each). With 6 bases removed from V and 5 bases from J, the gap between germline ends came to 16 bases. Looked up from germline, CDR1 is SNHLY and CDR2 is FYNNEI. The CDR3 contains 14 residues. CDR3 DNA sequence: TGTGCCAGCAGCCGGGACCAGCCTGAGGAGACCCAGTACTTC. Translation gives CASSRDQPEETQYF.

CDR3 in DNA: TGTGCCAGCAGCCCCCGAGCTGGAAGCTATGGCTACACCTTC. It encodes CASSPRAGSYGYTF. The V call is TRBV27, the J call TRBJ1-2; D is ambiguous. V gave up 6 bases and J gave up 4 bases, with 15 bases separating them. This CDR3 has 14 residues. Germline assignment: CDR1 MNHEY and CDR2 SMNVEV (reference sequence).

The chain employs TRBV11-2 and TRBJ2-1; TRBD1 matches 7 bases. Germline V gene data show CDR1 as SGHAT and CDR2 as FQNNGV. V gave up 3 bases and J gave up 5 bases; unmatched junction bases: 10. The CDR3 sequence is 16 residues long. This chain's CDR3 is CASSLGDQGVHNEQFF. In DNA, the CDR3 is TGTGCCAGCAGCTTGGGAGATCAGGGGGTGCACAATGAGCAGTTCTTC.

This chain joins TRBV5-6 and TRBJ2-3; the D gene is possibly TRBD1 (6 bases). The CDR3 runs to 16 residues. Trimming stripped 0 bases from V and 5 bases from J, with 16 bases between. Germline V gene data show CDR1 as SGHDT and CDR2 as YYEEEE. CDR3 sequence reads: CASSLAITGPGDTQYF. CDR3 DNA sequence: TGTGCCAGCAGCTTGGCCATCACAGGGCCTGGAGATACGCAGTATTTT.

This rearrangement joins TRBV18 to TRBJ2-5; TRBD1 or TRBD2 may be the D gene (5 bases each). Looked up from germline, CDR1 is KGHSH and CDR2 is LQKENI. The CDR3 is 15 residues long. Between the trimmed V and J ends, which lost 0 bases and 1 base, there was a span of 9 bases. The CDR3 protein is CASSPPGPLQETQYF. CDR3 in DNA: TGTGCCAGCTCACCACCGGGACCGCTCCAAGAGACCCAGTACTTC.

Of note for this clone: The sample contains more than one DNA sequence encoding this CDR3. The V call is TRBV29-1, the J call TRBJ2-7, with D perhaps assigned TRBD1 or TRBD2 (5 bases each). CDR3 length: 14 residues. Trimming took off 1 base at V and 1 base at J, with 11 bases between the two ends. Germline V gene sequence: CDR1 SQVTM, CDR2 ANQGSEA. As DNA, the CDR3 is TGCAGCGTTGAAGTGGGGACGGGTTCCTACGAGCAGTACTTC. Translation: CSVEVGTGSYEQYF.

The rearrangement uses TRBV10-1 and TRBJ2-3, with unresolved D. CDR1 is WNHNN, CDR2 SYGVQD, per germline (reference sequence). V gave up 4 bases and J gave up 4 bases, with 12 bases separating them. This CDR3 comprises 14 residues. For the CDR3, the DNA is TGCGCCAGCAGTGCTTTTCCTGGGGCAGATACGCAGTATTTT. Amino acids: CASSAFPGADTQYF.

For this clone: This specimen includes other DNA sequences encoding the same CDR3. J is TRBJ2-2 and V is TRBV6-5, with no clear D. V was trimmed by 2 bases and J by 4 bases, leaving 11 bases between them. Looked up from germline, CDR1 is MNHEY and CDR2 is SVGAGI. The CDR3 has 15 residues. In DNA form, the CDR3 reads TGTGCCAGCAGTTACAGTGGAGAGAGCACCGGGGAGCTGTTTTTT. Translating gives CASSYSGESTGELFF.

The genes are TRBV2 and TRBJ1-1; 9 bases align to TRBD1. V lost 8 bases, J lost 4 bases, and 5 bases stayed unmatched. The germline CDR1 and CDR2 sequences are SNHLY and FYNNEI. The CDR3 contains 13 residues. CDR3 in amino acids: CASPGQGGTEAFF. CDR3 bases: TGTGCCAGCCCGGGACAGGGCGGCACTGAAGCTTTCTTT.

Comment on this clone: Distinct nucleotide sequences in the sample also encode this CDR3. The chain carries TRBV7-9 and TRBJ2-3; the D is unclear. With 0 bases removed from V and 4 bases from J, the gap between germline ends came to 8 bases. The germline CDR1 and CDR2 sequences are SEHNR and FQNEAQ (reference sequence). This CDR3 spans 14 amino acids. The CDR3 reads CASSLAGNPDTQYF. The CDR3 region has the DNA TGTGCCAGCAGCTTAGCAGGGAACCCAGATACGCAGTATTTT.

The chain has TRBV28 and TRBJ1-2, with TRBD1 matching over 9 bases. With V trimmed by 8 bases and J by 4 bases, 8 bases remained unmatched. The germline gives CDR1 MDHEN, CDR2 SYDVKM. This CDR3 is 14 amino acids long. The CDR3 spells CASWGTGGGYGYTF. CDR3 coding DNA: TGTGCCAGCTGGGGAACAGGGGGCGGCTATGGCTACACCTTC.

This sequence joins TRBV5-1 and TRBJ1-1; no definite D call. Trimming cost V 2 bases and J 1 base, with 9 bases left between them. Germline CDR1 reads SGHRS; CDR2 reads YFSETQ. The CDR3 totals 14 residues. The CDR3 DNA is TGCGCCAGCAGCTTAACAACATCGAACACTGAAGCTTTCTTT. This translates into CASSLTTSNTEAFF.

The chain uses TRBV4-2 and TRBJ2-3, with D possibly TRBD2 on 6 matching bases. This CDR3 has 15 residues. Trimming left V 4 bases short and J 0 bases short, with 11 bases between. CDR1 is LGHNA and CDR2 is YNFKEQ in the germline V gene. CDR3 residues: CASSPSVLSTDTQYF. The CDR3 nucleotides are TGTGCCAGCAGCCCTAGCGTTTTGAGCACAGATACGCAGTATTTT.

This rearrangement joins TRBV2 to TRBJ1-4; D might be TRBD1 (5 bases). The V end lost 9 bases, the J end lost 4 bases, and 15 bases lay between the germline ends. Germline V gene data show CDR1 as SNHLY and CDR2 as FYNNEI. This CDR3 region has 14 residues. The CDR3 protein is CASGAVDVNEKLFF. CDR3 DNA: TGTGCCAGTGGGGCTGTGGACGTTAATGAAAAACTGTTTTTT.

The chain is built from TRBV5-6 and TRBJ2-7, with TRBD1 as a possible D gene (7 bases). The CDR3 covers 14 residues. Per germline, CDR1 SGHDT and CDR2 YYEEEE. The germline V and J ends were trimmed by 1 base and 5 bases, with 13 bases remaining between them. In nucleotides, the CDR3 is TGTGCCAGCAGCTTGTACAGGGGAGGCGACGAGCAGTACTTC. Its protein is CASSLYRGGDEQYF.

On this clone itself: A much larger clone differs from this one at a single base, so this may be a read error. The same CDR3 is also encoded by other DNA sequences in this sample. The chain links TRBV6-1 to TRBJ2-7, with 10 bases identical to TRBD1. With 5 bases clipped from V and 3 bases from J, the junction kept 4 bases outside the gene matches. In germline, CDR1 is MNHNS, CDR2 SASEGT. The CDR3 length is 14 residues. DNA of the CDR3: TGTGCCAGCAGTCCCCGGACAGGGGGCTACGAGCAGTACTTC. Translating it yields CASSPRTGGYEQYF.

This chain joins TRBV10-1 and TRBJ2-1; no clear D. Germline assignment: CDR1 WNHNN and CDR2 SYGVQD (reference sequence). The CDR3 covers 14 residues. V was cut by 6 bases and J by 9 bases, with 18 bases left in between. DNA for the CDR3: TGCGCCAGCAGCGCGGACCGAGTTGACGGTGAGCAGTTCTTC. Protein product: CASSADRVDGEQFF.

With respect to this clone: A read error may explain this, as a much larger clone is one base away. V and J are TRBV5-4 and TRBJ2-7; TRBD1 agrees at 9 bases. The CDR3 runs to 14 residues. J gave up 3 bases and V 4 bases, and 5 bases lay outside the gene matches. Germline V gene sequence: CDR1 SGHNT, CDR2 YYREEE (reference sequence). CDR3 region: CASSPETGGYEQYF. The DNA for the CDR3 is TGTGCCAGCAGCCCCGAGACAGGGGGCTACGAGCAGTACTTC.

The chain employs TRBV11-3 and TRBJ1-1, with 7 bases fitting TRBD1. This CDR3 is 18 amino acids long. V was pared by 1 base and J by 0 bases, with 11 bases of the junction left unmatched. Germline assignment: CDR1 SGHNT and CDR2 YENEEA. CDR3 protein: CASSLAGTGEGVNTEAFF. CDR3 DNA: TGTGCCAGCAGCTTAGCGGGCACAGGGGAAGGGGTGAACACTGAAGCTTTCTTT.

As DNA, the CDR3 is TGTGCCAGCAGGATGGTAGGACTGCCGAACACTGAAGCTTTCTTT. This codes for CASRMVGLPNTEAFF. The chain employs TRBV2 and TRBJ1-1, with D unclear. Germline V gene data show CDR1 as SNHLY and CDR2 as FYNNEI. The CDR3 is made up of 15 amino acids. Trimming cost V 6 bases and J 1 base, with 15 bases left between them.

CDR3 region: CASSSPTQETQYF. Here the CDR3 DNA reads TGTGCCAGCAGCTCCCCGACCCAAGAGACCCAGTACTTC. This rearrangement joins TRBV7-9 to TRBJ2-5; D is ambiguous. Germline V gene data show CDR1 as SEHNR and CDR2 as FQNEAQ (reference sequence). The length of the CDR3 is 13 residues. V gave up 4 bases and J gave up 1 base, with 7 bases separating them.

The rearrangement links TRBV29-1 to TRBJ1-2, with 8 bases aligning to TRBD1. Trimming took 7 bases from V and 5 from J; bases not matched to a gene: 3. This CDR3 is 11 amino acids long. Per germline, CDR1 SQVTM and CDR2 ANQGSEA. Here the CDR3 DNA reads TGCAGCGGGACAGGGAAGTATGGCTACACCTTC. It codes for CSGTGKYGYTF.

The genes are TRBV6-1 and TRBJ2-2; perhaps TRBD2 as D (6 bases). The CDR3 consists of 14 residues. CDR1 is MNHNS, CDR2 SASEGT, per germline. V lost 5 bases, J lost 1 base, and 8 bases lay in between. The CDR3 nucleotides read TGTGCCAGCAGTCGGGACTTGAACACCGGGGAGCTGTTTTTT. It yields the protein CASSRDLNTGELFF.

The rearrangement joins TRBV29-1 to TRBJ2-7; D is perhaps TRBD2 (6 bases). Germline assignment: CDR1 SQVTM and CDR2 ANQGSEA. Between the trimmed V and J ends, which lost 3 bases and 7 bases, there was a span of 10 bases. This CDR3 is built from 11 residues. CDR3 amino acids: CSVDGGNEQYF. The CDR3 nucleotides read TGCAGCGTTGATGGGGGGAATGAGCAGTACTTC.

The chain combines TRBV19 with TRBJ2-1; D uncertain. Germline V CDR1 and CDR2: LNHDA, SQIVND (reference sequence). The length of the CDR3 is 14 residues. V was cut by 5 bases and J by 9 bases, with 17 bases left in between. CDR3 region: CASSPRLPLGEQFF. The CDR3, as DNA: TGTGCCAGTAGTCCTCGGCTACCCCTTGGTGAGCAGTTCTTC.

The chain combines TRBV6-5 with TRBJ2-5; 8 bases map to TRBD2. The CDR3 spans 15 residues. Germline V CDR1 and CDR2: MNHEY, SVGAGI. Trimming cost V 0 bases and J 4 bases; bases outside gene matches: 4. CDR3 residues: CASSYSRGVLETQYF. The CDR3, as DNA: TGTGCCAGCAGTTACTCGCGGGGGGTTTTAGAGACCCAGTACTTC.

The rearrangement joins TRBV7-9 to TRBJ2-5, with 13 bases identical to TRBD2. The CDR3 totals 18 residues. The trim removed 2 bases at V and 2 bases at J, leaving 8 bases unmatched. Germline CDR1 is SEHNR and CDR2 is FQNEAQ (reference sequence). CDR3 nucleotide sequence: TGTGCCAGCAGCTTACCGCCGGGACTAGCGGGGAATCAAGAGACCCAGTACTTC. Residues: CASSLPPGLAGNQETQYF.

The sample holds a few counts of this clone. The sample carries other DNA sequences with the same CDR3. The V call is TRBV4-3, the J call TRBJ2-7, with D possibly being TRBD1 (5 bases). V shed 0 bases and J shed 3 bases, with 6 bases lying between them. In germline, CDR1 is LGHNA, CDR2 YSLEER. This CDR3 spans 13 amino acids. In DNA, the CDR3 is TGCGCCAGCAGCCAAGATCAGGGCTACGAGCAGTACTTC. It specifies CASSQDQGYEQYF.

The chain couples TRBV9 to TRBJ2-1; 8 nucleotides align to TRBD2. With V trimmed by 1 base and J by 7 bases, 19 bases remained unmatched. Germline CDR1 reads SGDLS; CDR2 reads YYNGEE. The CDR3 is 19 amino acids. For the CDR3, the DNA is TGTGCCAGCAGCGTAATAGGCATCGTGGGGGCGGGAGGCGAGAATGAGCAGTTCTTC. Translation: CASSVIGIVGAGGENEQFF.

The rearrangement links TRBV2 to TRBJ2-1; D not resolved. V lost 8 bases, J lost 7 bases, and 9 bases lay in between. The CDR3 runs 11 residues. Germline V gene sequence: CDR1 SNHLY, CDR2 FYNNEI. In nucleotides, the CDR3 is TGTGCCAGCCTAGAGTCGAATGAGCAGTTCTTC. Translated, it gives CASLESNEQFF.

This rearrangement joins TRBV7-9 to TRBJ2-7; tentatively, D is TRBD1 (5 bases). The CDR3 loop spans 16 amino acids. V dropped 4 bases and J dropped 3 bases, with 19 bases sitting between them. The V gene's germline CDR1 is SEHNR and CDR2 FQNEAQ (reference sequence). CDR3 in DNA: TGTGCCAGCAGCTCCCAAGACAGCCTAGGGTTCTACGAGCAGTACTTC. It specifies CASSSQDSLGFYEQYF.

V and J are TRBV5-4 and TRBJ2-7, with D uncertain. CDR3 length equals 12 residues. The V gene lost 0 bases and the J gene lost 5 bases, with 6 bases spanning the gap. The germline V gene has CDR1 SGHNT and CDR2 YYREEE (reference sequence). This CDR3 is CASSLDFNEQYF. The CDR3 DNA reads TGTGCCAGCAGCTTGGACTTCAACGAGCAGTACTTC.